These T cell receptor beta chains were read from a single sample in a study of blood T cell repertoires in COVID-19. Data came from immunoSEQ multiplex PCR; TCRdb stores just in-frame clones and leaves some out. Of about 160,000 clones listed, approximately 85% are singletons. Input material: peripheral blood. The receptors here all came from an elderly man with COVID-19, enrolled during active disease. The CDR3 runs from the conserved cysteine through the conserved F or W. D genes are given only for firm matches. Size is omitted from some rows. Given values are once, few, many or a class for expanded clones.

clone_size: -
j_call: TRBJ1-2
v_call: TRBV19
d_call: TRBD1
cdr3_aa: CATYSGGRGYGYTF
cdr3_nt: TGTGCCACTTACTCAGGGGGCCGCGGCTATGGCTACACCTTC

clone_size: -
j_call: TRBJ2-7
v_call: TRBV11-2
d_call: -
cdr3_aa: CASSLAVEQYF
cdr3_nt: TGTGCCAGCAGCTTAGCGGTCGAGCAGTACTTC

clone_size: few
j_call: TRBJ1-1
v_call: TRBV5-4
d_call: -
cdr3_aa: CASSLWGENTEAFF
cdr3_nt: TGTGCCAGCAGCTTATGGGGGGAGAACACTGAAGCTTTCTTT

clone_size: -
j_call: TRBJ2-5
v_call: TRBV5-4
d_call: TRBD1
cdr3_aa: CASSLQGPGVVTQYF
cdr3_nt: TGTGCCAGCAGCTTACAGGGGCCTGGGGTGGTGACCCAGTACTTC

clone_size: once
j_call: TRBJ2-5
v_call: TRBV7-3
d_call: -
cdr3_aa: CASSLQGRGTQYF
cdr3_nt: TGTGCCAGCAGCTTACAGGGTCGTGGGACCCAGTACTTC

clone_size: -
j_call: TRBJ2-3
v_call: TRBV5-1
d_call: TRBD1
cdr3_aa: CASSTTGGSPLTDTQYF
cdr3_nt: TGCGCCAGCAGCACCACAGGGGGCTCGCCCCTTACAGATACGCAGTATTTT

clone_size: -
j_call: TRBJ1-1
v_call: TRBV15
d_call: -
cdr3_aa: CATSRGGGRTEAFF
cdr3_nt: TGTGCCACCAGCAGAGGCGGGGGGCGGACTGAAGCTTTCTTT

clone_size: -
j_call: TRBJ1-5
v_call: TRBV11-2
d_call: -
cdr3_aa: CASGHSNQPQHF
cdr3_nt: TGTGCCAGCGGGCATAGCAATCAGCCCCAGCATTTT

clone_size: -
j_call: TRBJ1-5
v_call: TRBV6-6
d_call: TRBD1
cdr3_aa: CASSYGTGAQPQHF
cdr3_nt: TGTGCCAGCAGTTATGGGACAGGGGCTCAGCCCCAGCATTTT

clone_size: -
j_call: TRBJ1-1
v_call: TRBV7-9
d_call: TRBD1
cdr3_aa: CASSSRTGGMNTEAFF
cdr3_nt: TGTGCCAGCAGCTCCCGGACAGGGGGTATGAACACTGAAGCTTTCTTT

clone_size: -
j_call: TRBJ1-5
v_call: TRBV2
d_call: -
cdr3_aa: CASSGQINQPQHF
cdr3_nt: TGTGCCAGCAGTGGTCAGATCAATCAGCCCCAGCATTTT

clone_size: -
j_call: TRBJ2-7
v_call: TRBV7-8
d_call: -
cdr3_aa: CASNLGGEAYEQYF
cdr3_nt: TGTGCCAGCAACCTAGGGGGGGAGGCCTACGAGCAGTACTTC

clone_size: -
j_call: TRBJ2-1
v_call: TRBV3-1/TRBV3-2
d_call: TRBD2
cdr3_aa: CASSQRTSGDPYNEQFF
cdr3_nt: TGTGCCAGCAGCCAAAGGACTAGCGGGGACCCCTACAATGAGCAGTTCTTC

clone_size: -
j_call: TRBJ1-2
v_call: TRBV19
d_call: -
cdr3_aa: CASSIKQINYGYTF
cdr3_nt: TGTGCCAGTAGTATTAAACAAATTAACTATGGCTACACCTTC

clone_size: -
j_call: TRBJ2-3
v_call: TRBV19
d_call: -
cdr3_aa: CASSMVEGLGTDTQYF
cdr3_nt: TGTGCCAGTAGTATGGTCGAGGGATTGGGCACAGATACGCAGTATTTT

clone_size: few
j_call: TRBJ2-3
v_call: TRBV11-3
d_call: -
cdr3_aa: CASSLGRSTDTQYF
cdr3_nt: TGTGCCAGCAGCTTAGGGCGGAGCACAGATACGCAGTATTTT

clone_size: few
j_call: TRBJ1-2
v_call: TRBV6-5
d_call: -
cdr3_aa: CASRTGYGYTF
cdr3_nt: TGTGCCAGCAGAACAGGGTACGGCTACACCTTC

clone_size: -
j_call: TRBJ1-5
v_call: TRBV6-5
d_call: TRBD1
cdr3_aa: CASRQTGFEPQHF
cdr3_nt: TGTGCCAGCAGGCAGACAGGGTTCGAGCCCCAGCATTTT

clone_size: -
j_call: TRBJ2-4
v_call: TRBV2
d_call: -
cdr3_aa: CASSESTPPKNIQYF
cdr3_nt: TGTGCCAGCAGTGAGTCTACTCCCCCCAAAAACATTCAGTACTTC

clone_size: -
j_call: TRBJ1-5
v_call: TRBV6-5
d_call: -
cdr3_aa: CASTRTGVNQPQHF
cdr3_nt: TGTGCCAGCACTAGGACGGGGGTCAATCAGCCCCAGCATTTT

clone_size: -
j_call: TRBJ2-7
v_call: TRBV18
d_call: TRBD1
cdr3_aa: CASSLDRVNEQYF
cdr3_nt: TGTGCCAGCTCACTAGACAGGGTGAACGAGCAGTACTTC

clone_size: -
j_call: TRBJ1-2
v_call: TRBV7-9
d_call: TRBD1
cdr3_aa: CASSLQGANYGYTF
cdr3_nt: TGTGCCAGCAGCCTACAGGGGGCTAACTATGGCTACACCTTC

clone_size: -
j_call: TRBJ1-3
v_call: TRBV14
d_call: -
cdr3_aa: CASSLVGGVRGNTIYF
cdr3_nt: TGTGCCAGCAGCCTCGTTGGCGGGGTTCGTGGAAACACCATATATTTT

clone_size: -
j_call: TRBJ1-1
v_call: TRBV6-2/TRBV6-3
d_call: -
cdr3_aa: CASSYEDYTEAFF
cdr3_nt: TGTGCCAGCAGTTACGAGGATTACACTGAAGCTTTCTTT

clone_size: -
j_call: TRBJ2-7
v_call: TRBV2
d_call: TRBD2
cdr3_aa: CASSRGLAGEPPYEQYF
cdr3_nt: TGTGCCAGCAGCCGCGGACTAGCGGGGGAACCCCCCTACGAGCAGTACTTC

clone_size: -
j_call: TRBJ1-1
v_call: TRBV7-8
d_call: TRBD1
cdr3_aa: CASSFLRTGEAFF
cdr3_nt: TGTGCCAGCAGCTTCCTTAGAACAGGGGAGGCTTTCTTT

clone_size: once
j_call: TRBJ2-3
v_call: TRBV6-5
d_call: -
cdr3_aa: CASSLTGDTQYF
cdr3_nt: TGTGCCAGCAGTTTAACTGGAGATACGCAGTATTTT

clone_size: -
j_call: TRBJ2-7
v_call: TRBV5-4
d_call: TRBD2
cdr3_aa: CASSLFSGGEYEQYF
cdr3_nt: TGTGCCAGCAGCCTTTTTAGCGGGGGGGAGTACGAGCAGTACTTC

clone_size: -
j_call: TRBJ2-3
v_call: TRBV6-6
d_call: -
cdr3_aa: CASSSQQETTDTQYF
cdr3_nt: TGTGCCAGCAGTTCCCAACAGGAAACCACAGATACGCAGTATTTT

clone_size: -
j_call: TRBJ1-3
v_call: TRBV10-3
d_call: TRBD1
cdr3_aa: CAIRPGQGAGNTIYF
cdr3_nt: TGTGCCATCCGACCGGGACAGGGGGCCGGAAACACCATATATTTT

clone_size: -
j_call: TRBJ2-7
v_call: TRBV6-5
d_call: TRBD2
cdr3_aa: CASSASGGYEQYF
cdr3_nt: TGTGCCAGCTCGGCTAGCGGGGGGTACGAGCAGTACTTC

clone_size: few
j_call: TRBJ1-1
v_call: TRBV2
d_call: TRBD1
cdr3_aa: CASSPRTGNTEAFF
cdr3_nt: TGTGCCAGCAGTCCAAGGACAGGGAACACTGAAGCTTTCTTT

clone_size: -
j_call: TRBJ2-7
v_call: TRBV6-6
d_call: TRBD1
cdr3_aa: CASSYSTGVAPYEQYF
cdr3_nt: TGTGCCAGCAGTTACTCGACAGGGGTTGCCCCCTACGAGCAGTACTTC

clone_size: -
j_call: TRBJ2-7
v_call: TRBV7-2
d_call: -
cdr3_aa: CASSLPRSSYEQYF
cdr3_nt: TGTGCCAGCAGCCTCCCGAGAAGCTCCTACGAGCAGTACTTC

clone_size: -
j_call: TRBJ2-1
v_call: TRBV29-1
d_call: -
cdr3_aa: CSAEQPTSSYNEQFF
cdr3_nt: TGCAGCGCTGAACAGCCTACTAGCTCCTACAATGAGCAGTTCTTC

clone_size: -
j_call: TRBJ1-1
v_call: TRBV7-9
d_call: -
cdr3_aa: CASSTVRDSEAFF
cdr3_nt: TGTGCCAGCAGCACCGTTAGGGACTCTGAAGCTTTCTTT

clone_size: -
j_call: TRBJ1-2
v_call: TRBV9
d_call: -
cdr3_aa: CASSVTGSNYGYTF
cdr3_nt: TGTGCCAGCAGCGTAACAGGGTCGAACTATGGCTACACCTTC

clone_size: once
j_call: TRBJ2-5
v_call: TRBV7-8
d_call: TRBD2
cdr3_aa: CASSGSRASGGWIQETQYF
cdr3_nt: TGTGCCAGCAGCGGGTCGAGGGCTAGCGGGGGGTGGATCCAAGAGACCCAGTACTTC

clone_size: few
j_call: TRBJ2-2
v_call: TRBV7-8
d_call: -
cdr3_aa: CASSPRYTGELFF
cdr3_nt: TGTGCCAGCAGCCCCCGTTATACCGGGGAGCTGTTTTTT

clone_size: -
j_call: TRBJ2-1
v_call: TRBV3-1/TRBV3-2
d_call: TRBD2
cdr3_aa: CASSLWGSGDYNEQFF
cdr3_nt: TGTGCCAGCAGCCTCTGGGGTAGCGGGGATTACAATGAGCAGTTCTTC

clone_size: -
j_call: TRBJ2-1
v_call: TRBV18
d_call: TRBD1
cdr3_aa: CASSPPRGGGEQFF
cdr3_nt: TGTGCCAGCTCACCACCGAGAGGGGGCGGTGAGCAGTTCTTC

clone_size: -
j_call: TRBJ1-1
v_call: TRBV7-2
d_call: TRBD1
cdr3_aa: CASRVTGWGPNTEAFF
cdr3_nt: TGTGCCAGCAGGGTGACAGGGTGGGGACCGAACACTGAAGCTTTCTTT

clone_size: -
j_call: TRBJ1-1
v_call: TRBV10-3
d_call: -
cdr3_aa: CAISESKGRNTEAFF
cdr3_nt: TGTGCCATCAGTGAGTCAAAGGGGCGGAACACTGAAGCTTTCTTT

clone_size: -
j_call: TRBJ2-5
v_call: TRBV18
d_call: -
cdr3_aa: CASSPQGAPRETQYF
cdr3_nt: TGTGCCAGCTCACCGCAAGGGGCCCCCAGGGAGACCCAGTACTTC

clone_size: -
j_call: TRBJ2-3
v_call: TRBV2
d_call: -
cdr3_aa: CASSESGVLTDTQYF
cdr3_nt: TGTGCCAGCAGTGAATCGGGGGTACTCACAGATACGCAGTATTTT

clone_size: -
j_call: TRBJ2-3
v_call: TRBV9
d_call: TRBD1
cdr3_aa: CASSIGTGFTDTQYF
cdr3_nt: TGTGCCAGCAGCATAGGGACAGGGTTCACAGATACGCAGTATTTT

clone_size: once
j_call: TRBJ1-1
v_call: TRBV5-4
d_call: TRBD1
cdr3_aa: CASSFNRGVNTEAFF
cdr3_nt: TGTGCCAGCAGCTTCAACAGGGGGGTAAACACTGAAGCTTTCTTT

clone_size: -
j_call: TRBJ2-5
v_call: TRBV4-2
d_call: -
cdr3_aa: CASSLGGGAQETQYF
cdr3_nt: TGTGCCAGCAGCCTCGGAGGGGGGGCCCAAGAGACCCAGTACTTC

clone_size: -
j_call: TRBJ2-2
v_call: TRBV9
d_call: -
cdr3_aa: CASSDGNTGELFF
cdr3_nt: TGTGCCAGCAGCGACGGGAACACCGGGGAGCTGTTTTTT

clone_size: -
j_call: TRBJ1-6
v_call: TRBV6-1
d_call: -
cdr3_aa: CASSDGGGNNSPLHF
cdr3_nt: TGTGCCAGCAGTGACGGAGGAGGTAATAATTCACCCCTCCACTTT

clone_size: -
j_call: TRBJ1-6
v_call: TRBV6-5
d_call: -
cdr3_aa: CASSYSTVKNSPLHF
cdr3_nt: TGTGCCAGCAGTTACTCGACAGTGAAGAATTCACCCCTCCACTTT

clone_size: -
j_call: TRBJ1-5
v_call: TRBV28
d_call: -
cdr3_aa: CASSLVGGAPQPQHF
cdr3_nt: TGTGCCAGCAGTTTAGTGGGGGGGGCGCCTCAGCCCCAGCATTTT